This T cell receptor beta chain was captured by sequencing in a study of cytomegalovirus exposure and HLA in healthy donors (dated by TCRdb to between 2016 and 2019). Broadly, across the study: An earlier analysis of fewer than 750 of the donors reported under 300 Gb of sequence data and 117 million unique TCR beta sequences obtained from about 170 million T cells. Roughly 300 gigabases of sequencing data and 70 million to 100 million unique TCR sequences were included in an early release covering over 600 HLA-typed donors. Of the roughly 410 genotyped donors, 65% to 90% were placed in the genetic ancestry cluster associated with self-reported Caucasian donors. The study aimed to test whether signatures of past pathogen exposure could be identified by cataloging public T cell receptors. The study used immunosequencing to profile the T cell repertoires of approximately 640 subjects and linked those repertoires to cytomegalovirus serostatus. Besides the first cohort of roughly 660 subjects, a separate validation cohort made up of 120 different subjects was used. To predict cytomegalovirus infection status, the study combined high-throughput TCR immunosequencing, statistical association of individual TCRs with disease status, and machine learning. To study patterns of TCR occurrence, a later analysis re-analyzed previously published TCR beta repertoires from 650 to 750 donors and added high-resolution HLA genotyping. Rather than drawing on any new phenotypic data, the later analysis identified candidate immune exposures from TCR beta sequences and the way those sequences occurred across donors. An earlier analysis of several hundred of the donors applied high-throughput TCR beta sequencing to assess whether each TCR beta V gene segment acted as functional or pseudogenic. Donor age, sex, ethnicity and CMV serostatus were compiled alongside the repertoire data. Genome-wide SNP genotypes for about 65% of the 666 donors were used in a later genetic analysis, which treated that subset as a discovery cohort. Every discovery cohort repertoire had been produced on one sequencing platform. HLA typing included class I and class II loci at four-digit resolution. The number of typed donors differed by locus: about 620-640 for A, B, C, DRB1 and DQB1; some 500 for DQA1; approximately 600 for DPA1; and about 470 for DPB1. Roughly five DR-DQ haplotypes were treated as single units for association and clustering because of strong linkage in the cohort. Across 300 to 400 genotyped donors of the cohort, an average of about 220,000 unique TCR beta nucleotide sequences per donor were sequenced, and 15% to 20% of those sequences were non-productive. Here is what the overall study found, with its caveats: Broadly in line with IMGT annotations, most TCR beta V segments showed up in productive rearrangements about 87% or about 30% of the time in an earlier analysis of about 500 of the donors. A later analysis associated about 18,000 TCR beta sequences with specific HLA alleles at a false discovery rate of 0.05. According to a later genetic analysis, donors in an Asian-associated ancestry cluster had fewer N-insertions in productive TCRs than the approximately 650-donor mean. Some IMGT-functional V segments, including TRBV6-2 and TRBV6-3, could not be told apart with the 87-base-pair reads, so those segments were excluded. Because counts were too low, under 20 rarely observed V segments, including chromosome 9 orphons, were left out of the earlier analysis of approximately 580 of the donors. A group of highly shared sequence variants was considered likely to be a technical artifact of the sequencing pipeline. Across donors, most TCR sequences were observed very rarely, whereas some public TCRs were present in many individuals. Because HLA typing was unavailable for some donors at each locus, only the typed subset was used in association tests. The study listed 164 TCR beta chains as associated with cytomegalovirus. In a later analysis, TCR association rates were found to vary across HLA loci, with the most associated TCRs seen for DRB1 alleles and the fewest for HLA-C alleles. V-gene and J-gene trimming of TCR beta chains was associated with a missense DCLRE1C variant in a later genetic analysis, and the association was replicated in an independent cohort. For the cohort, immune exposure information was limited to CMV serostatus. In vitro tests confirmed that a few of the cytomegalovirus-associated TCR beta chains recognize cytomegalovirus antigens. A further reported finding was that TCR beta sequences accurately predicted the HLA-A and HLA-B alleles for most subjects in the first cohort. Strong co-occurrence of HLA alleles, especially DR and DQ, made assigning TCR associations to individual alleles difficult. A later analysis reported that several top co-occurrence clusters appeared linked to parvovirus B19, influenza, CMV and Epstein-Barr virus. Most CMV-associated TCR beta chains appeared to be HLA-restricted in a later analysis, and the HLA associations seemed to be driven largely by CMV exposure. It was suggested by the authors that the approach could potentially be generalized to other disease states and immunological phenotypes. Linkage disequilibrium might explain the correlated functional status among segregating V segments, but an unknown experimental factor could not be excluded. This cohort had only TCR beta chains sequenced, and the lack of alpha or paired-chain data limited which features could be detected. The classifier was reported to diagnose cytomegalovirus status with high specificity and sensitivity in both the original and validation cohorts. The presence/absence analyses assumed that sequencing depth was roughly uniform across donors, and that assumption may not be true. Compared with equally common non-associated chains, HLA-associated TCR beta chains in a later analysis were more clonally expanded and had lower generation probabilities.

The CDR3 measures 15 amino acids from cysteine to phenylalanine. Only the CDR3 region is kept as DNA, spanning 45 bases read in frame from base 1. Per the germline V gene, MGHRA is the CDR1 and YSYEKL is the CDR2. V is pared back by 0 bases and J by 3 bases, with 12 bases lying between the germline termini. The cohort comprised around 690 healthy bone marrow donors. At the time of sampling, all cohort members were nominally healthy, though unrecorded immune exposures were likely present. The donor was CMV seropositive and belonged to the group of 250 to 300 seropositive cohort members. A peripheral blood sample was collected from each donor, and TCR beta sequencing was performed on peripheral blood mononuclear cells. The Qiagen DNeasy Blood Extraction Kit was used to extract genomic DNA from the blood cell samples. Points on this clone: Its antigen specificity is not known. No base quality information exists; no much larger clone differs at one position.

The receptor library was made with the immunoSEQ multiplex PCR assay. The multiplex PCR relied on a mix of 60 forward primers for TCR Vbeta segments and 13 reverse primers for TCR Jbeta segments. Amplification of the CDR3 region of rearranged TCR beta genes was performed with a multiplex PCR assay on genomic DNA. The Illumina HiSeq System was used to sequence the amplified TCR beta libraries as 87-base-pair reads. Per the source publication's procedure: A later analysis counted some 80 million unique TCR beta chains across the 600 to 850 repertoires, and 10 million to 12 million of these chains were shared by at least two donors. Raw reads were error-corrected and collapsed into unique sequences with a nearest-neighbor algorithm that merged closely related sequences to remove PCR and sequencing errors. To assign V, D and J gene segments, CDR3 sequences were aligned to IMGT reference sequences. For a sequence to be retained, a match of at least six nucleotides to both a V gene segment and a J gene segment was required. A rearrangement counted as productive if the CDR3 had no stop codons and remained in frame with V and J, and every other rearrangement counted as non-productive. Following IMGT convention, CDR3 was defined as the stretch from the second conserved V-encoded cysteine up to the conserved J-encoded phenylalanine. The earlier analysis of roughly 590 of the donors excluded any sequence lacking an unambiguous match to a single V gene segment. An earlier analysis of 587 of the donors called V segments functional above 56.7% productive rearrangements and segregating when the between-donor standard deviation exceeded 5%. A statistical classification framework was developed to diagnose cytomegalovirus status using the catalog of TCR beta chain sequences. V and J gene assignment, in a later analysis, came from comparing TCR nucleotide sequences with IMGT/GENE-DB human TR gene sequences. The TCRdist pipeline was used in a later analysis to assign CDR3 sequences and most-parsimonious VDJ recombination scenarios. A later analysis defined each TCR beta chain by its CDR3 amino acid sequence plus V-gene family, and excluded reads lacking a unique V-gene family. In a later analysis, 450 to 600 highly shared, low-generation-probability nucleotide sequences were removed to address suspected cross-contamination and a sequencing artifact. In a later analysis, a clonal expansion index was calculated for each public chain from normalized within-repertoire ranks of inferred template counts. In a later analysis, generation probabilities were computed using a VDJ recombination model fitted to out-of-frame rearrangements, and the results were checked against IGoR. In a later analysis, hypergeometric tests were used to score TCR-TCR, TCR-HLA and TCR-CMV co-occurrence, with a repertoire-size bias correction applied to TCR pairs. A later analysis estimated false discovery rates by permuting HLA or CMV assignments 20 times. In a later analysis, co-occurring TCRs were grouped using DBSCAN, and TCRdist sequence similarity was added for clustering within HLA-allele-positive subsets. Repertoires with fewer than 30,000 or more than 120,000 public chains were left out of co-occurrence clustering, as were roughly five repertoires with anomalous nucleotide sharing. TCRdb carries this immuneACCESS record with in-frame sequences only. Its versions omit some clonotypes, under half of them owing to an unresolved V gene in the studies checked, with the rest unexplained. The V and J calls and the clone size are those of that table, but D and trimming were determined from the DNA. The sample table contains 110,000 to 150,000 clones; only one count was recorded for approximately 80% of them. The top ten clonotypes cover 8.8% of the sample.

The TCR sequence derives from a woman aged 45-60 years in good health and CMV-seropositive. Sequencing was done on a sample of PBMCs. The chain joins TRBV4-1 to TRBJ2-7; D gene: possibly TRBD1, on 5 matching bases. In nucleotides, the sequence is TGCGCCAGCAGCCAAGATGGACGGACATTCTACGAGCAGTACTTC. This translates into CASSQDGRTFYEQYF.